Below, one T cell receptor beta chain is given with its context. Its antigen is not identified. The sample belongs to a study of resident and recirculating memory T cells in vitiligo. Study-level background: Epidermis came from shave biopsies of lesional and nonlesional sites, plus PBMCs. Study results and caveats: Clonality differed among vitiligo lesions, with no unique dominant clone.

Using immunoSEQ multiplex PCR, the repertoire was profiled, and TCRdb retains in-frame clones only, with some absent. The data show 60,000 to 80,000 clones, more than 85% seen once. The CDR3 has 16 amino acids. The germline CDR1 and CDR2 sequences are SGHRS and YFSETQ. The V end was cut by 1 base, the J end by 0 bases, with 10 bases between. Sequencing input: blood. The rearrangement links TRBV5-1 to TRBJ2-2; maybe TRBD1 (5 bases). This clonotype was sampled from a male donor with vitiligo. The CDR3 spells CASSLKARANTGELFF. CDR3 nucleotide sequence: TGCGCCAGCAGCTTGAAGGCCAGGGCGAACACCGGGGAGCTGTTTTTT.